The present T cell receptor (beta chain) was sequenced within a study of Ad26.COV2.S vaccination and SARS-CoV-2 variants. Only in-frame clones appear in the TCRdb table, and some are missing; sequencing was by immunoSEQ multiplex PCR. The sample yields under 250,000 clones, roughly 89% seen once. The CDR3 has 23 residues. CDR1 KGHDR and CDR2 SFDVKD come from the germline V gene. The ends were cut back, 4 bases at V and 2 bases at J, with 36 bases in the middle. To note about this clone: As yet, its antigen is unknown.

Study observations and caveats: For non-spike TCRs, breadth in vaccine recipients resembled that in placebo recipients.

Treatment in this sample: roughly 18 received Ad26.COV2.S at low or high dose, single or two shots; several received placebo; per-sample allocation not given. The investigators took samples on day 63 after the first vaccine or placebo injection. This clonotype originated in a person between 18 and 65 years old who received the Ad26.COV2.S COVID-19 vaccine or a placebo. Specimen: peripheral blood, collected in a trial of Ad26.COV2.S vaccine versus placebo. The genes are TRBV24-1 and TRBJ2-3, with a possible D match to TRBD1 (6 bases). CDR3: CATSDPTGTSFTEGPAFTDTQYF. In nucleotides, the CDR3 is TGTGCCACCAGTGACCCTACAGGGACCTCGTTCACCGAGGGACCCGCCTTCACAGATACGCAGTATTTT.